The rows below give T cell receptor beta chains drawn from one sample of a study of response to subunit inactivated influenza vaccine. TCRdb redid the calling of the RT-PCR reads with MiXCR, one entry per CDR3 protein. This sample yields about 650,000 distinct CDR3 sequences, of which approximately 14% are seen a single time; 7.5% to 9% belongs to the top ten. The input for sequencing was PBMCs from blood, taken approximately 15 days before vaccination. Every receptor here comes from a man aged 50 to 59 who received an inactivated influenza vaccine. The CDR3 runs from the conserved cysteine through the conserved F or W. D genes are given only for firm matches. Some rows have no size entry. The others give once, few or many, or a class for an expanded clone.

j_call v_call clone_size d_call cdr3_nt cdr3_aa
TRBJ2-3 TRBV27 . . TGTGCCAGCAGTGACCGAGTTCTTAACACAGATACGCAGTATTTT CASSDRVLNTDTQYF
TRBJ2-3 TRBV6-2/TRBV6-3 . . TGTGCCAGCAGTTACTCGACTGAGGAGGGGACAAGCACAGATACGCAGTATTTT CASSYSTEEGTSTDTQYF
TRBJ2-7 TRBV12-3/TRBV12-4 . TRBD1 TGTGCCAGCGTCGGACAGGGGCTCTACGAGCAGTACTTC CASVGQGLYEQYF
TRBJ2-5 TRBV6-1 few . TGTGCCAGCAGTGAAGGGGGCCTGGAGACCCAGTACTTC CASSEGGLETQYF
TRBJ2-7 TRBV12-3/TRBV12-4 . . TGTGCCAGCACCTTAGGACAGTACCGAAGCTTC CASTLGQYRSF
TRBJ2-7 TRBV12-3/TRBV12-4 many TRBD2 TGTGCCAGCAGCTTAGGCGGGAGCTCCTACGAGCAGTACTTC CASSLGGSSYEQYF
TRBJ2-2 TRBV28 . . TGTGCCAGCACCCTGGGACTCCGGAGCGGGGAGCTGTTTTTT CASTLGLRSGELFF
TRBJ1-2 TRBV6-2/TRBV6-3 few . TGTGCCAGCAGCGATGTGGGGAGGGCCTATGGCTACACCTTC CASSDVGRAYGYTF
TRBJ1-3 TRBV10-3 . . TGTGCCATCAGCCTCGGGGGCGCTGGAAACACCATATATTTT CAISLGGAGNTIYF
TRBJ2-1 TRBV5-1 many TRBD2 TGCGCCAGCAGTTCTTATTCACTAGCGGGGGTGGATGGTGAGCAGTTCTTC CASSSYSLAGVDGEQFF
TRBJ2-2 TRBV12-3/TRBV12-4 . . TGTGCCAGCACCACGGACACCACGTCCATCGGGGAGCTGTTTTTT CASTTDTTSIGELFF
TRBJ2-7 TRBV11-2 . . TGTGCCAGCAGCTTAGGGCCACCGGGACATTTAAGCGAGCAGTACTTC CASSLGPPGHLSEQYF
TRBJ2-2 TRBV7-9 few TRBD1 TGTGCCAGCAGCTTCCGACAGGGGGCAGACACCGGGGAGCTGTTTTTT CASSFRQGADTGELFF
TRBJ2-7 TRBV28 many . TGTGCCAGCAGTTTATACCTGGGGGGAAGCTCCTACGAGCAGTACTTC CASSLYLGGSSYEQYF
TRBJ2-7 TRBV18 . . TGTGCCAGCTCACCACCGAGGACAGACCGGAACGAGCAGTACTTC CASSPPRTDRNEQYF